A selection of T cell receptor beta chains follows, all from one sample in a study of cytomegalovirus exposure and HLA in healthy donors. The data were produced by immunoSEQ multiplex PCR, yet TCRdb's version contains in-frame clones alone and is incomplete. The data contain roughly 150,000 clones, 60% to 80% of them singletons. The material sequenced was PBMCs. These receptors were taken from a male donor in good health and CMV-seronegative. Both conserved end residues are part of each CDR3. Each record gives: clone size, V gene, J gene, D gene, CDR3 DNA, CDR3 protein. A D gene is named only where the DNA matches it firmly. Clone size, where shown, is once, few, many, or a class for clones that have expanded.

abundance: once
v_gene: TRBV5-1
j_gene: TRBJ2-1
d_gene: TRBD1
CDR3nt: TGCGCCAGCAGCTTAGGACAGGGGGGCAATGAGCAGTTCTTC
CDR3aa: CASSLGQGGNEQFF

abundance: NA
v_gene: TRBV5-8
j_gene: TRBJ1-5
d_gene: TRBD1
CDR3nt: TGTGCCAGCAGCTTGCCGGACAGGGGCAGGCAGCCCCAGCATTTT
CDR3aa: CASSLPDRGRQPQHF

abundance: NA
v_gene: TRBV7-3
j_gene: TRBJ2-3
d_gene: TRBD1
CDR3nt: TGTGCCAGCAGCTTAGGACAGGGGGCAGATACGCAGTATTTT
CDR3aa: CASSLGQGADTQYF

abundance: once
v_gene: TRBV5-1
j_gene: TRBJ2-5
d_gene: TRBD2
CDR3nt: TGCGCCAGCTCGGGACTAGCGGGAGAGGAGACCCAGTACTTC
CDR3aa: CASSGLAGEETQYF

abundance: once
v_gene: TRBV7-9
j_gene: TRBJ1-2
d_gene: NA
CDR3nt: TGTGCCAGCAGCTCCGGGGAGGACTATGGCTACACCTTC
CDR3aa: CASSSGEDYGYTF

abundance: NA
v_gene: TRBV6-1
j_gene: TRBJ2-1
d_gene: TRBD2
CDR3nt: TGTGCCAGCAAAACGCTAGCGGGGGCCGGGGGTGAGCAGTTCTTC
CDR3aa: CASKTLAGAGGEQFF

abundance: NA
v_gene: TRBV7-2
j_gene: TRBJ1-1
d_gene: NA
CDR3nt: TGTGCCACCCAACTCGGGTTGAACACTGAAGCTTTCTTT
CDR3aa: CATQLGLNTEAFF

abundance: NA
v_gene: TRBV4-1
j_gene: TRBJ2-7
d_gene: TRBD2
CDR3nt: TGCGCCAGCAGCCACTCGGGGGGGAGTAAGGATGGTACGAATCGCTACGAGCAGTACTTC
CDR3aa: CASSHSGGSKDGTNRYEQYF

abundance: NA
v_gene: TRBV4-1
j_gene: TRBJ1-6
d_gene: TRBD1
CDR3nt: TGCGCCAGCAGCCAAGACGCGACAGGGTATAATTCACCCCTCCACTTT
CDR3aa: CASSQDATGYNSPLHF

abundance: NA
v_gene: TRBV5-1
j_gene: TRBJ2-7
d_gene: TRBD2
CDR3nt: TGCGCCAGCAGCTTGGGTGTTAGCGGGACTGAATACGAGCAGTACTTC
CDR3aa: CASSLGVSGTEYEQYF

abundance: NA
v_gene: TRBV4-2
j_gene: TRBJ1-2
d_gene: NA
CDR3nt: TGTGCCAGCAGCCAAGACCCCAATGGGGAGGGGAACTATGGCTACACCTTC
CDR3aa: CASSQDPNGEGNYGYTF

abundance: NA
v_gene: TRBV19
j_gene: TRBJ1-2
d_gene: NA
CDR3nt: TGTGCCACTAGTGGGTCCGGGAACGCACCTAACTATGGCTACACCTTC
CDR3aa: CATSGSGNAPNYGYTF

abundance: NA
v_gene: TRBV7-6
j_gene: TRBJ1-3
d_gene: NA
CDR3nt: TGTGCCAGCAGCTTAAGCCCCCCCGGAGGGGAGGCTGGAAACACCATATATTTT
CDR3aa: CASSLSPPGGEAGNTIYF

abundance: NA
v_gene: TRBV13
j_gene: TRBJ1-1
d_gene: NA
CDR3nt: TGTGCCAGCAGCTTACCTTATACAGGGTCGCCAACTGAAGCTTTCTTT
CDR3aa: CASSLPYTGSPTEAFF

abundance: NA
v_gene: TRBV30
j_gene: TRBJ2-5
d_gene: TRBD2
CDR3nt: TGTGCCTGGAGTCCGCGATGGGAGCGGGAGATGCAAGAGACCCAGTACTTC
CDR3aa: CAWSPRWEREMQETQYF

abundance: NA
v_gene: TRBV7-2
j_gene: TRBJ2-7
d_gene: TRBD1
CDR3nt: TGTGCCAGCAAACAGGGGGCGTCCTACGAGCAGTACTTC
CDR3aa: CASKQGASYEQYF

abundance: NA
v_gene: TRBV9
j_gene: TRBJ2-1
d_gene: NA
CDR3nt: TGTGCCAGCAGCGTAGCTACGGGGTACAATGAGCAGTTCTTC
CDR3aa: CASSVATGYNEQFF

abundance: NA
v_gene: TRBV5-5
j_gene: TRBJ2-6
d_gene: NA
CDR3nt: TGTGCCAGCAGCTTGGATACGGTAAGTGGAGGAGGGGCCAACGTCCTGACTTTC
CDR3aa: CASSLDTVSGGGANVLTF

abundance: NA
v_gene: TRBV19
j_gene: TRBJ1-3
d_gene: NA
CDR3nt: TGTGCCAGTAGTAAACCCCAGGGCCGTGAAGGAAACACCATATATTTT
CDR3aa: CASSKPQGREGNTIYF

abundance: NA
v_gene: TRBV5-1
j_gene: TRBJ2-7
d_gene: NA
CDR3nt: TGCGCCAGCAGCTTACCGGGATCATTCGGAGAGCAGTACTTC
CDR3aa: CASSLPGSFGEQYF

abundance: NA
v_gene: TRBV7-9
j_gene: TRBJ2-1
d_gene: TRBD2
CDR3nt: TGTGCCAGCAGCCCATCCTGGGGGGGAAGCAATGAGCAGTTCTTC
CDR3aa: CASSPSWGGSNEQFF

abundance: NA
v_gene: TRBV19
j_gene: TRBJ2-3
d_gene: NA
CDR3nt: TGTGCCAGTAGCCCACGGTCGCGGGATACGCAGTATTTT
CDR3aa: CASSPRSRDTQYF

abundance: NA
v_gene: TRBV27
j_gene: TRBJ2-7
d_gene: NA
CDR3nt: TGTGCCAGCAGTTTGACAGTCCGCACCTACGAGCAGTACTTC
CDR3aa: CASSLTVRTYEQYF

abundance: NA
v_gene: TRBV5-4
j_gene: TRBJ2-7
d_gene: TRBD1
CDR3nt: TGTGCCAGCAGCCTGGACAGGGTAGGGGAGCAGTACTTC
CDR3aa: CASSLDRVGEQYF

abundance: NA
v_gene: TRBV4-2
j_gene: TRBJ2-1
d_gene: NA
CDR3nt: TGTGCCAGCAGCCAAGGGCGGTCCGAGGTCGGTGAGCAGTTCTTC
CDR3aa: CASSQGRSEVGEQFF

abundance: NA
v_gene: TRBV6-5
j_gene: TRBJ1-1
d_gene: TRBD1
CDR3nt: TGTGCCAGCAGTACGGGACAGGGGGTGTGGGCTTTCTTT
CDR3aa: CASSTGQGVWAFF

abundance: NA
v_gene: TRBV7-6
j_gene: TRBJ1-4
d_gene: NA
CDR3nt: TGTGCCAGCAGCTCCCCCTTCGGACAGACCCATGAAAAACTGTTTTTT
CDR3aa: CASSSPFGQTHEKLFF

abundance: NA
v_gene: TRBV7-9
j_gene: TRBJ2-1
d_gene: TRBD2
CDR3nt: TGTGCCAGCAGCTTTAGCGGGGGGGCCGGTGAGCAGTTCTTC
CDR3aa: CASSFSGGAGEQFF

abundance: NA
v_gene: TRBV7-9
j_gene: TRBJ1-2
d_gene: TRBD1
CDR3nt: TGTGCCAGCAGCCCAGGGGGAAGCGGCTACACCTTC
CDR3aa: CASSPGGSGYTF

abundance: NA
v_gene: TRBV9
j_gene: TRBJ2-1
d_gene: TRBD1
CDR3nt: TGTGCCAGCAGCGTAGGGGACAGGTTCAATGAGCAGTTCTTC
CDR3aa: CASSVGDRFNEQFF

abundance: NA
v_gene: TRBV9
j_gene: TRBJ1-4
d_gene: NA
CDR3nt: TGTGCCAGCAGCGTAACGGTTAATGAAAAACTGTTTTTT
CDR3aa: CASSVTVNEKLFF

abundance: NA
v_gene: TRBV29-1
j_gene: TRBJ1-2
d_gene: TRBD1
CDR3nt: TGCAGCGTTAATACAGGGGGAAGTAACTATGGCTACACCTTC
CDR3aa: CSVNTGGSNYGYTF

abundance: NA
v_gene: TRBV7-9
j_gene: TRBJ2-3
d_gene: NA
CDR3nt: TGTGCCAGCAGCTCCATAGATACGCAGTATTTT
CDR3aa: CASSSIDTQYF

abundance: once
v_gene: TRBV2
j_gene: TRBJ2-4
d_gene: TRBD1
CDR3nt: TGTGCCAGCAGTGAAGCGTACCCCGGGACAGGAGCCGCCATTCAGTACTTC
CDR3aa: CASSEAYPGTGAAIQYF

abundance: NA
v_gene: TRBV10-3
j_gene: TRBJ2-6
d_gene: NA
CDR3nt: TGTGCCATCAGTGAACCCGCCGGGGGTCGCTCTGGGGCCAACGTCCTGACTTTC
CDR3aa: CAISEPAGGRSGANVLTF

abundance: NA
v_gene: TRBV7-2
j_gene: TRBJ2-2
d_gene: TRBD2
CDR3nt: TGTGCCAGCAGTTTCGGGACTAGCGGGAGGGCCGGGGAGCTGTTTTTT
CDR3aa: CASSFGTSGRAGELFF

abundance: NA
v_gene: TRBV6-6
j_gene: TRBJ1-5
d_gene: TRBD1
CDR3nt: TGTGCCAGCATTATAGGGGGCTATAGCAATCAGCCCCAGCATTTT
CDR3aa: CASIIGGYSNQPQHF

abundance: once
v_gene: TRBV7-8
j_gene: TRBJ2-5
d_gene: TRBD2
CDR3nt: TGTGCCAGCAGCCAATCACTAGCGGAAGAGACCCAGTACTTC
CDR3aa: CASSQSLAEETQYF

abundance: NA
v_gene: TRBV14
j_gene: TRBJ2-7
d_gene: TRBD2
CDR3nt: TGTGCCAGCAGCCAACTGCTGGGGGGGGAGCAGTACTTC
CDR3aa: CASSQLLGGEQYF

abundance: once
v_gene: TRBV5-8
j_gene: TRBJ1-5
d_gene: NA
CDR3nt: TGTGCCAGCAGGTTACCAGGTTCCAATCAGCCCCAGCATTTT
CDR3aa: CASRLPGSNQPQHF

abundance: NA
v_gene: TRBV4-3
j_gene: TRBJ2-3
d_gene: NA
CDR3nt: TGCGCCAGCAGCCAAGAGGGAGCAGAGGAATCCACAGATACGCAGTATTTT
CDR3aa: CASSQEGAEESTDTQYF

abundance: NA
v_gene: TRBV30
j_gene: TRBJ2-3
d_gene: NA
CDR3nt: TGTGCCTGGAGTGCACAGGGAGATACGCAGTATTTT
CDR3aa: CAWSAQGDTQYF

abundance: NA
v_gene: TRBV9
j_gene: TRBJ2-3
d_gene: TRBD2
CDR3nt: TGTGCCAGCAGCGTAGCTAGCGGGAGAAGAGATACGCAGTATTTT
CDR3aa: CASSVASGRRDTQYF

abundance: NA
v_gene: TRBV6-6
j_gene: TRBJ1-1
d_gene: NA
CDR3nt: TGTGCCAGCAGTTCGCACACAGAAACTGAAGCTTTCTTT
CDR3aa: CASSSHTETEAFF

abundance: few
v_gene: TRBV5-5
j_gene: TRBJ1-6
d_gene: TRBD1
CDR3nt: TGTGCCAGCAGCTTAGGGCAGGGACAGATAATTTCACCCCTCCACTTT
CDR3aa: CASSLGQGQIISPLHF

abundance: NA
v_gene: TRBV9
j_gene: TRBJ1-3
d_gene: NA
CDR3nt: TGTGCCAGCAGCTCCACCACGGGTCCAGGCTCAGGGGGAAACACCATATATTTT
CDR3aa: CASSSTTGPGSGGNTIYF

abundance: NA
v_gene: TRBV29-1
j_gene: TRBJ2-3
d_gene: NA
CDR3nt: TGCAGCGTTGAGACGCGGACAGATACGCAGTATTTT
CDR3aa: CSVETRTDTQYF

abundance: NA
v_gene: TRBV19
j_gene: TRBJ2-4
d_gene: TRBD2
CDR3nt: TGTGCCAGTAGTACCCCCCCAGCGGGGATCTCCTCGGGGAACATTCAGTACTTC
CDR3aa: CASSTPPAGISSGNIQYF

abundance: NA
v_gene: TRBV11-2
j_gene: TRBJ1-4
d_gene: NA
CDR3nt: TGTGCCAGCAGCCCCCAGGGGTTAGCTAATGAAAAACTGTTTTTT
CDR3aa: CASSPQGLANEKLFF

abundance: few
v_gene: TRBV30
j_gene: TRBJ2-1
d_gene: TRBD2
CDR3nt: TGTGCCTGGAGCAAACGGGGGGTGCCGTTCTTC
CDR3aa: CAWSKRGVPFF

abundance: NA
v_gene: TRBV28
j_gene: TRBJ2-3
d_gene: NA
CDR3nt: TGTGCCAGCAGTTTCCCCACGGACAGCCTTAACACAGATACGCAGTATTTT
CDR3aa: CASSFPTDSLNTDTQYF

abundance: once
v_gene: TRBV19
j_gene: TRBJ2-1
d_gene: TRBD2
CDR3nt: TGTGCCAGTAGTATCCGTGGTCTAGCGGGTGTCAATGAGCAGTTCTTC
CDR3aa: CASSIRGLAGVNEQFF

abundance: NA
v_gene: TRBV21-1
j_gene: TRBJ2-7
d_gene: NA
CDR3nt: TGTGCCAGCAGCACCCCCCGGCTAGTTCGTGAAAAAGGCTACGAGCAGTACTTC
CDR3aa: CASSTPRLVREKGYEQYF

abundance: NA
v_gene: TRBV21-1
j_gene: TRBJ2-2
d_gene: NA
CDR3nt: TGTGCCAGCAGCAAAGACAGGAACACCGGGGAGCTGTTTTTT
CDR3aa: CASSKDRNTGELFF

abundance: NA
v_gene: TRBV2
j_gene: TRBJ2-7
d_gene: TRBD2
CDR3nt: TGTGCCTCCTCGGGACTAGCGGGAGGGTACGAGCAGTACTTC
CDR3aa: CASSGLAGGYEQYF

abundance: NA
v_gene: TRBV7-7
j_gene: TRBJ2-5
d_gene: TRBD2
CDR3nt: TGTGCCAGCAGCCCCGGGGGGGGTGTGGCCCAGTACTTC
CDR3aa: CASSPGGGVAQYF